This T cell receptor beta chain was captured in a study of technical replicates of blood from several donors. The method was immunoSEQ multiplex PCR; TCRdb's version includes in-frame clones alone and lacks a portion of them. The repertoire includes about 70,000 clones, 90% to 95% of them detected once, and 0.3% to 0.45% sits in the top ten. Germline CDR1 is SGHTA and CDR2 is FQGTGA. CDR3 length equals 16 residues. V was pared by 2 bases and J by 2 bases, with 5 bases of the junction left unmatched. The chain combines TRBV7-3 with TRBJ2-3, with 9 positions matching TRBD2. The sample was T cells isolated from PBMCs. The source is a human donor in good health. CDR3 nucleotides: TGTGCCAGCAGCTTAGGACTAGCGCGATACACAGATACGCAGTATTTT. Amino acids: CASSLGLARYTDTQYF.